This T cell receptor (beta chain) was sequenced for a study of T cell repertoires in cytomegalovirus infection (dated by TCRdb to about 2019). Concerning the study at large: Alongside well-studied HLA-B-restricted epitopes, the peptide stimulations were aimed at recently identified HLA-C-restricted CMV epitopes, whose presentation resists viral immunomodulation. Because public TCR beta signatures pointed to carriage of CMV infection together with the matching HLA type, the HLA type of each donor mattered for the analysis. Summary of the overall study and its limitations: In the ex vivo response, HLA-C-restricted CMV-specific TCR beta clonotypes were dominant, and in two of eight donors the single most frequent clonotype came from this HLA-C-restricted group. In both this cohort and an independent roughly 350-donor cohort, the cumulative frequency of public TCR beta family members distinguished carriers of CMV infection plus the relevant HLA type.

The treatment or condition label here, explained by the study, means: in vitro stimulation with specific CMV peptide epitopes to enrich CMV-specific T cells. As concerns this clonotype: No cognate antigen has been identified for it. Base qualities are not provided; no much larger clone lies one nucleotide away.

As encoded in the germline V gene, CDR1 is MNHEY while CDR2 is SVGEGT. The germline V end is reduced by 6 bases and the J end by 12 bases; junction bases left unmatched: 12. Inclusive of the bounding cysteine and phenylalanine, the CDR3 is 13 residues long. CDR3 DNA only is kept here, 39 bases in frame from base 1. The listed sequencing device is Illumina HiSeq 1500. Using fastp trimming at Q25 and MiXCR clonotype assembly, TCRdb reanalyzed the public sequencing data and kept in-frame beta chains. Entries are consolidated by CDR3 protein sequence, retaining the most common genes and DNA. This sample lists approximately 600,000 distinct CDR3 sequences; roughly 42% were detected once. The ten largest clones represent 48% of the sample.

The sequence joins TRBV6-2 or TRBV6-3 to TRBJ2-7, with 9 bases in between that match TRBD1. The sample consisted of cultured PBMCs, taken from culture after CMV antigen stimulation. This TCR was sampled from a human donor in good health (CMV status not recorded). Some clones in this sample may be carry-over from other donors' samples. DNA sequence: TGTGCCAGCAGCGGGACAGGGTTTGGGGACTCGTACTTC. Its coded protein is CASSGTGFGDSYF.